The subject of this entry is one T cell receptor beta chain. Its antigen is currently unknown. PCR primers comprised 60 Vbeta and 13 Jbeta primers. The data were produced by immunoSEQ multiplex PCR, yet TCRdb's version contains in-frame clones alone and is incomplete. This sample has 100,000 or so clones, with 77% found just once. This entry is derived from a study of cytomegalovirus exposure and HLA in healthy donors. General study findings and limits: CMV serostatus alone was available as immune exposure information.

Germline trimming cut 2 bases from V and 7 bases from J; bases unmatched to any gene: 5. Germline CDR1 is MNHNS and CDR2 is SASEGT. The CDR3 is made up of 14 amino acids. The receptor comes from a woman in her forties in good health and CMV-seropositive. Source material: PBMCs. The chain links TRBV6-1 to TRBJ1-3, with 7 bases lining up with TRBD1. The CDR3 sequence is CASSENRGANTIYF. The CDR3 DNA reads TGTGCCAGCAGTGAAAACAGGGGCGCGAACACCATATATTTT.